These T cell receptor beta chains were read from a single sample in a study of T and B cells in COVID-19 patients. TCRdb reprocessed the multiplex PCR reads with MiXCR, giving one entry per CDR3 protein. Of some 1,300 distinct CDR3 sequences detected, about 29% appear once; the ten largest clones hold approximately 24%. Sequenced sample: blood. The receptors here all came from a human donor with active COVID-19. CDR3s include the opening cysteine and the closing phenylalanine or tryptophan.

CDR3: CSVRTLTNEKLFF
J: TRBJ1-4
V: TRBV29-1

CDR3: CSARAVTGGVGEQYF
J: TRBJ2-7
V: TRBV20-1

CDR3: CAWSPLRLAYQETQYF
J: TRBJ2-5
V: TRBV30

CDR3: CASSPTGQAYGYTF
J: TRBJ1-2
V: TRBV6-6

CDR3: CASSSGTHALGETQYF
J: TRBJ2-5
V: TRBV7-2

CDR3: CATSRVKETQYF
J: TRBJ2-5
V: TRBV15

CDR3: CAWSGRKLFF
J: TRBJ1-4
V: TRBV30

CDR3: CASSVTQGSPDTQYF
J: TRBJ2-3
V: TRBV9

CDR3: CAISEALTSGGEQYF
J: TRBJ2-7
V: TRBV10-3

CDR3: CASTLSTSGTHSYNEQFF
J: TRBJ2-1
V: TRBV12-3/TRBV12-4

CDR3: CASSANRGGYQPQHF
J: TRBJ1-5
V: TRBV7-2

CDR3: CASSLAGGPDTQYF
J: TRBJ2-3
V: TRBV27

CDR3: CASSQTSNQPQHF
J: TRBJ1-5
V: TRBV14

CDR3: CASSHGGNTGELFF
J: TRBJ2-2
V: TRBV4-3

CDR3: CASSWGTSGEQYF
J: TRBJ2-7
V: TRBV5-4

CDR3: CASSVTWLTGELFF
J: TRBJ2-2
V: TRBV9

CDR3: CSVDGQGLAGGRRNEQFF
J: TRBJ2-1
V: TRBV29-1

CDR3: CASSRRDSKDQPQHF
J: TRBJ1-5
V: TRBV6-5

CDR3: CASSQPQTGLNQPQHF
J: TRBJ1-5
V: TRBV11-1

CDR3: CASSWGATSGGATDTQYF
J: TRBJ2-3
V: TRBV5-5

CDR3: CASSVRLSRYTDTQYF
J: TRBJ2-3
V: TRBV19

CDR3: CASSQEPNSLRTDTQYF
J: TRBJ2-3
V: TRBV4-3